The clone carrying this T cell receptor beta chain was observed many times. Unsorted PBMC replicate PCRs drew on about 0.3 ug DNA, representing approximately 27,000 T cell genomes. Sequenced by immunoSEQ multiplex PCR; TCRdb stores in-frame clones only, minus some. Of 400,000 to 600,000 clones in the sample, around 79% were seen once. Unsorted samples used roughly 90 million PBMCs for genomic DNA. This sample stems from a study of shared clonotypes between healthy human individuals. Material for sequencing was PBMCs. This receptor was taken from a woman between 35 and 50 years old in good health. Some clones in this sample may be carry-over from other donors' samples.

The CDR3 is CASSLNGAAYEQYF. In DNA, the CDR3 is TGTGCCAGCAGCTTAAACGGGGCCGCCTACGAGCAGTACTTC. The chain joins TRBV7-6 to TRBJ2-7; either TRBD1 or TRBD2 may supply D (5 bases each). CDR3 length equals 14 residues. V was shortened by 2 bases and J by 2 bases, with 10 bases between the two germline ends. Germline CDR1 and CDR2: SGHVS and FNYEAQ.